The 8 T cell receptor beta chains reported below all come from one sample, sequenced in a study of blood T cell repertoires in COVID-19. Profiling relied on immunoSEQ multiplex PCR, and the TCRdb table lists in-frame clones only, not all of them. The sample lists around 200,000 clones, roughly 90% occurring once. Sequencing was done on a sample of PBMCs or T cells enriched from blood (not recorded which). These receptors were obtained from a woman under 30 who had recovered from COVID-19.

The chain is built from TRBV10-3 and TRBJ2-7, with 9 bases matching TRBD2. Germline assignment: CDR1 ENHRY and CDR2 SYGVKD. Losses at the gene ends were 3 bases for V and 2 bases for J; bases not matched to a gene: 5. The length of the CDR3 is 15 residues. CDR3: CAISEVAGATYEQYF. DNA for the CDR3: TGTGCCATCAGTGAAGTAGCGGGAGCCACCTACGAGCAGTACTTC.

The chain combines TRBV18 with TRBJ1-5, with D uncertain. V was pared by 3 bases and J by 7 bases, with 10 bases between. This CDR3 comprises 13 residues. Germline V gives CDR1 KGHSH, CDR2 LQKENI. CDR3 sequence reads: CASSPLENQPQHF. CDR3 DNA sequence: TGTGCCAGCTCACCTCTAGAGAACCAGCCCCAGCATTTT.

The V call is TRBV27, the J call TRBJ2-3; tentative D call: TRBD2 (5 bases). CDR3 length equals 12 residues. Per the germline V gene, CDR1 is MNHEY and CDR2 is SMNVEV (reference sequence). With 6 bases removed from V and 7 bases from J, the gap between germline ends came to 11 bases. In nucleotides, the CDR3 is TGTGCCAGCAGGTCTAGCAGCTATACGCAGTATTTT. Translated, it gives CASRSSSYTQYF.

The chain links TRBV2 to TRBJ2-2; no clear D gene. Trimming cost V 6 bases and J 6 bases, with 11 bases left between them. CDR1 and CDR2 (germline): SNHLY, FYNNEI. This CDR3 is built from 13 residues. The CDR3 bases are TGTGCCAGCAGCCCCCGTCTGTCCGGGGAGCTGTTTTTT. This encodes CASSPRLSGELFF.

J is TRBJ2-1 and V is TRBV11-3; D might be TRBD1 (5 bases). The CDR3 is 15 amino acids. Germline CDR1 reads SGHNT; CDR2 reads YENEEA. The ends were cut back, 2 bases at V and 7 bases at J, with 15 bases in the middle. The CDR3 coding sequence is TGTGCCAGCAGCTTAAGGGGTACGGGTATGAATGAGCAGTTCTTC. It is translated as CASSLRGTGMNEQFF.

The table lists this clone with a count of one. This rearrangement joins TRBV6-5 to TRBJ2-3; tentatively, D is TRBD2 (5 bases). This CDR3 has 14 residues. Germline V lookup: CDR1 MNHEY, CDR2 SVGAGI. Trimming removed 5 bases from V and 6 bases from J, with 15 bases in between. Here the CDR3 reads CASSRTGRRDTQYF. CDR3 nucleotides: TGTGCCAGCAGTCGAACCGGACGGAGGGATACGCAGTATTTT.

This rearrangement joins TRBV6-5 to TRBJ1-2; D is possibly TRBD1 (5 bases). The CDR3 has 14 amino acids. CDR1 is MNHEY, CDR2 SVGAGI, per germline. V lost 0 bases to trimming and J lost 5 bases, with 10 bases between them. CDR3 residues: CASSYSGGIYGYTF. The DNA of the CDR3 is TGTGCCAGCAGTTACTCGGGGGGAATATATGGCTACACCTTC.

This chain joins TRBV19 and TRBJ1-2; D is unresolved. The CDR3 spans 15 residues. The germline gives CDR1 LNHDA, CDR2 SQIVND (reference sequence). Trimming pared 6 bases from V and 0 bases from J, leaving 14 bases between. Written as DNA, the CDR3 is TGTGCCAGTAGATCTCGAACAGAATCTAACTATGGCTACACCTTC. Its translation: CASRSRTESNYGYTF.